The clone carrying this T cell receptor (beta chain) was counted ten times or more. The antigen remains undetermined. The entry originates in a study of T cell repertoires in cytomegalovirus infection. At the level of the study: Shared public TCR beta signatures pointed to both CMV infection and a matching HLA type. Study findings and constraints: Dominant in the ex vivo response were TCR beta clonotypes restricted by HLA-C and specific for CMV.

Trimming cost V 5 bases and J 5 bases, with 12 bases left between them. The CDR3 runs 13 residues. The germline V gene encodes CDR1 MNHEY and CDR2 SMNVEV (reference sequence). In TCRdb, the reads were re-called with MiXCR into one record per CDR3 protein. Of 500,000 to 600,000 distinct CDR3 sequences listed, 15% to 20% are singletons. The clonotype originates from a human donor in good health (CMV status not recorded). Some clones in this sample may be carry-over from other donors' samples. The J gene is TRBJ1-2, the V gene TRBV27; D is unresolved. Sample: CD8+ T cells from PBMCs. This CDR3 is CASSHAVDYGYTF. In nucleotides, the CDR3 is TGTGCCAGCAGTCACGCTGTGGATTATGGCTACACCTTC.